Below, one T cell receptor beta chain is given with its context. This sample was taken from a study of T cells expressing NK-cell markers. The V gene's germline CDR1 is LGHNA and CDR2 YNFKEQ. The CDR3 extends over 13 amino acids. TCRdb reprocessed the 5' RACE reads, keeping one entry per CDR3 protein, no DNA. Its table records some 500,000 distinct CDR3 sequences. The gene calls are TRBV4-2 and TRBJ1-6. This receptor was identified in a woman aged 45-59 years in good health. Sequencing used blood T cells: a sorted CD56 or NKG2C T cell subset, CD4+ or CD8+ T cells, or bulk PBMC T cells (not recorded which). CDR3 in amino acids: CASSQASPEPLHF.